This T cell receptor (beta chain) was retrieved from a study of CD8 T cells in Susac syndrome (dated by TCRdb to the late 2010s). For the wider study: Of the Susac syndrome patients who were sequenced, six had clinically active disease and 8 or 9 were in clinical remission. Whether CD8+ T cell activation and differentiation in Susac syndrome was antigen driven was tested using repertoire sequencing. At blood withdrawal, Susac syndrome patients were either therapy-naive, taking corticosteroids (in some cases with IVIg as well), or taking IVIg alone.

RNA was extracted with the RNeasy kit and about 0.5 to 1 ug was reverse transcribed using random hexamers. TCR beta CDR3 regions were amplified with the immunoSEQ multiplex PCR assay covering 54 Vbeta and 13 Jbeta segments. Bias from PCR amplification was corrected by using a synthetic template baseline for primer optimization and for computational correction. Processing in the source paper ran as follows. Reads were annotated to V, D and J genes according to IMGT and were analyzed with immunoSEQ Analyzer, with only productive sequences retained. Clonality was calculated as one minus the Shannon entropy normalized by log2 of the number of productive unique sequences. For each patient and control, public and private clones were evaluated among the 100 most prevalent clones. Susac-specific clones were defined as absent from healthy and MS cohorts, 850 to 1,300 published viral clones and other ImmuneACCESS disease sequences. In-frame beta chains were kept once TCRdb had trimmed the public reads at Q25 with fastp and called clones with MiXCR. Rows are combined by CDR3 protein, so each entry shows the most common genes and DNA. TCRdb, not the authors, supplied the V and J calls. Recorded for this sample are 67,000 or so distinct CDR3 sequences; 93% of them occurred a single time. The ten largest make up about 0.14% of the sample.

A word on this clonotype: Its target antigen remains unknown. No clone much larger than this one lies a single base away; base qualities are absent.

Peripheral blood CD8+ and CD4+ T cells from healthy donors, Susac syndrome patients and multiple sclerosis patients were profiled using high-throughput TCR beta sequencing. Susac syndrome patients met recently defined diagnostic criteria for definite or probable disease. Bulk CD8+ and CD4+ T cells were purified by magnetic negative isolation, whereas CD8+ TEMRA cells were enriched by FACS. Blood was drawn into EDTA tubes, processed within 24 hours, and PBMCs were isolated by density gradient centrifugation. PBMCs destined for TCR sequencing were cryopreserved in liquid nitrogen and later thawed in a 37 °C water bath. A purity of at least 90% was achieved for sorted or isolated CD4+, CD8+ and CD8+ TEMRA cells. The investigation overall reported the following: In the CD4+ T cell repertoire of Susac syndrome patients, clonal expansion was not detected. The number of individuals in the TCR sequencing and HLA analysis was acknowledged as relatively small.

The CDR3 measures 19 amino acids from cysteine to phenylalanine. CDR3 DNA only is kept here, 57 bases in frame from base 1. The germline V gene yields LGHNA for CDR1 and YSLEER for CDR2. V loses 0 bases at its end and J loses 1 base; junction bases beyond the gene matches: 10. The clonotype originates from a human donor with Susac syndrome. This sequence uses TRBV4-3 and TRBJ2-3; a stretch of 10 junction bases matches TRBD2. The specimen sequenced was CD4+ T cells from PBMCs. The CDR3 region reads CASSQDGSGGYVGTDTQYF. The DNA sequence reads TGCGCCAGCAGCCAAGATGGTAGCGGGGGGTACGTCGGCACAGATACGCAGTATTTT.